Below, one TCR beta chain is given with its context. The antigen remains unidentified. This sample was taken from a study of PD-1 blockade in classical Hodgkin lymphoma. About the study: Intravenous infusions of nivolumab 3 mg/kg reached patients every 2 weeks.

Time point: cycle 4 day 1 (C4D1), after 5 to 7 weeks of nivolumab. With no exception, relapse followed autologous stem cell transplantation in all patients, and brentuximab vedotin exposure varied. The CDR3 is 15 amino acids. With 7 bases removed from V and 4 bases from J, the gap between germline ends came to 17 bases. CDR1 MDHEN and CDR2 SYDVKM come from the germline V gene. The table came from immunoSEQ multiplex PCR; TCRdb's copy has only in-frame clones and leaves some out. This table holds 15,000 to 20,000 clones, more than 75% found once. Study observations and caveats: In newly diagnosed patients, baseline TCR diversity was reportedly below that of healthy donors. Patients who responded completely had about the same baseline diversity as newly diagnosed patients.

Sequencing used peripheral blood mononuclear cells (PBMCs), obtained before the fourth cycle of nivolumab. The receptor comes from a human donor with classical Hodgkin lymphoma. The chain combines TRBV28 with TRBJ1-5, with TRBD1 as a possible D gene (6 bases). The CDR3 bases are TGTGCCAGCACTCTAAGGGGGTTCGGGAATCAGCCCCAGCATTTT. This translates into CASTLRGFGNQPQHF.